The present T cell receptor beta chain was sequenced within a study of blood T cell repertoires in COVID-19. For the study at large: The analysed material was cDNA or gDNA that came from T cells, B-cell-depleted T cells, or PBMCs.

Assay: immunoSEQ multiplex PCR; the TCRdb copy retains only in-frame clones and omits some. The data hold roughly 330,000 clones, with 87% observed a single time. Enrolled through a virtual design, the participants were between 18 and 89 years of age and came from 24 US areas. Germline CDR1 reads SGHDN; CDR2 reads FVKESK. The V end lost 0 bases, the J end lost 1 base, and 7 bases lay between the germline ends. The CDR3 is 15 residues long. The sequenced material came from PBMCs or T cells enriched from blood (not recorded which). The origin of this receptor is a woman aged 30 to 39 who had recovered from COVID-19. V is TRBV14 and J is TRBJ1-3, with no clear D. The CDR3 loop is CASSQDRVSGNTIYF. For the CDR3, the DNA is TGTGCCAGCAGCCAAGATCGAGTTTCTGGAAACACCATATATTTT.